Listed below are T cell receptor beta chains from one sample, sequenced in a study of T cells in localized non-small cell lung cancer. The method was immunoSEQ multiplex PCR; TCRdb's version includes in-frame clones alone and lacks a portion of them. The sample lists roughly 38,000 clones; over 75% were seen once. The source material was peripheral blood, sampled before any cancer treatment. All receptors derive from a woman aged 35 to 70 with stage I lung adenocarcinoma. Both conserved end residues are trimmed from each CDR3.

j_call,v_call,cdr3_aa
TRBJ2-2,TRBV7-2,ASSTTLGQGDRTGELF
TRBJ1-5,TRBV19,ASSTQRDQPQH
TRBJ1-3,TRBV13,ASSLAPGGIGNTIY
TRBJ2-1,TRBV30,ARDWGGGNNEQF
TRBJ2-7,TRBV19,ASRTGTGRSYEQY
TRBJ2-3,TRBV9,ASSVRLAGGTDTQY
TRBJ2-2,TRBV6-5,ASTSGGDTGELF
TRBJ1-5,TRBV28,ASSAGTADLNQPQH
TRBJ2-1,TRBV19,ASSIVRTSGIGNEQF
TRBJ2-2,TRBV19,ASSIVGGGPGELF
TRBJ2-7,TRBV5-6,ASSFRTSGGPY
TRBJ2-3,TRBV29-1,SAGGLAGFNRADTQY
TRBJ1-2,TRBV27,ASSFSNLPRGSRNGYT
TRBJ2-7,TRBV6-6,ASSYDGAVYEQY
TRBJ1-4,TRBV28,ASSSPQTRNEKLF
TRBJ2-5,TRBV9,ASTPSGQETQY
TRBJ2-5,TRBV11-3,ASSLGAQETQY
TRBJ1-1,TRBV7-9,ASSPTGTGPTEAF
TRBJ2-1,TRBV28,ASKRLAGGNEQF
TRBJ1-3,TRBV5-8,ASSPGQVRNTIY
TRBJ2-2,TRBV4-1,ASSQDPSKEGSGELF
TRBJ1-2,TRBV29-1,SVDRRGGQDGYT